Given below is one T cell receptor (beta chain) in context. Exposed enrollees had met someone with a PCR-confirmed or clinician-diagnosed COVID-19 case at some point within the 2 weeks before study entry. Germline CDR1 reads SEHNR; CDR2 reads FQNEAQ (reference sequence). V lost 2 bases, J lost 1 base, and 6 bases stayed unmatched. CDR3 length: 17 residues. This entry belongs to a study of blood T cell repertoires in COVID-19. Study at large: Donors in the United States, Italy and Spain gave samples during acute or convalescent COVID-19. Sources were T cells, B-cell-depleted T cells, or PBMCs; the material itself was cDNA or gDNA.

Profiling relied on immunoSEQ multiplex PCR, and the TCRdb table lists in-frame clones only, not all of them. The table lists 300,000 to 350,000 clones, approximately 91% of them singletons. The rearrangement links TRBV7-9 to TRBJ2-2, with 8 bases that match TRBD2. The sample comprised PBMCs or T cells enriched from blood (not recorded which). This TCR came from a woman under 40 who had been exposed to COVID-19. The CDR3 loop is CASSLSVAGLNTGELFF. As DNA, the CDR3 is TGTGCCAGCAGCTTAAGCGTAGCGGGGCTGAACACCGGGGAGCTGTTTTTT.